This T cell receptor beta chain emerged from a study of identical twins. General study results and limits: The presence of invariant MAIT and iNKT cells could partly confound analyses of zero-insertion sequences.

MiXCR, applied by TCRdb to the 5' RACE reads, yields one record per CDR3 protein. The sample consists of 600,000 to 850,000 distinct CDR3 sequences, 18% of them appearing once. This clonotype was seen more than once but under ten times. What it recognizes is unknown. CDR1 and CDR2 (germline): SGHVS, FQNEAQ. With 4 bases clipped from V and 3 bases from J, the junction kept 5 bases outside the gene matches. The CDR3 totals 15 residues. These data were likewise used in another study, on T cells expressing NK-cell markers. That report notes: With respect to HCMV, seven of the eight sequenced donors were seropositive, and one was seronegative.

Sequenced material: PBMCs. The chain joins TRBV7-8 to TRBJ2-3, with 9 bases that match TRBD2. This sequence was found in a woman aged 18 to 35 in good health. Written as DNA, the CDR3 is TGTGCCAGCAGCTCGACTAGCGGCAGAACAGATACGCAGTATTTT. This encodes CASSSTSGRTDTQYF.